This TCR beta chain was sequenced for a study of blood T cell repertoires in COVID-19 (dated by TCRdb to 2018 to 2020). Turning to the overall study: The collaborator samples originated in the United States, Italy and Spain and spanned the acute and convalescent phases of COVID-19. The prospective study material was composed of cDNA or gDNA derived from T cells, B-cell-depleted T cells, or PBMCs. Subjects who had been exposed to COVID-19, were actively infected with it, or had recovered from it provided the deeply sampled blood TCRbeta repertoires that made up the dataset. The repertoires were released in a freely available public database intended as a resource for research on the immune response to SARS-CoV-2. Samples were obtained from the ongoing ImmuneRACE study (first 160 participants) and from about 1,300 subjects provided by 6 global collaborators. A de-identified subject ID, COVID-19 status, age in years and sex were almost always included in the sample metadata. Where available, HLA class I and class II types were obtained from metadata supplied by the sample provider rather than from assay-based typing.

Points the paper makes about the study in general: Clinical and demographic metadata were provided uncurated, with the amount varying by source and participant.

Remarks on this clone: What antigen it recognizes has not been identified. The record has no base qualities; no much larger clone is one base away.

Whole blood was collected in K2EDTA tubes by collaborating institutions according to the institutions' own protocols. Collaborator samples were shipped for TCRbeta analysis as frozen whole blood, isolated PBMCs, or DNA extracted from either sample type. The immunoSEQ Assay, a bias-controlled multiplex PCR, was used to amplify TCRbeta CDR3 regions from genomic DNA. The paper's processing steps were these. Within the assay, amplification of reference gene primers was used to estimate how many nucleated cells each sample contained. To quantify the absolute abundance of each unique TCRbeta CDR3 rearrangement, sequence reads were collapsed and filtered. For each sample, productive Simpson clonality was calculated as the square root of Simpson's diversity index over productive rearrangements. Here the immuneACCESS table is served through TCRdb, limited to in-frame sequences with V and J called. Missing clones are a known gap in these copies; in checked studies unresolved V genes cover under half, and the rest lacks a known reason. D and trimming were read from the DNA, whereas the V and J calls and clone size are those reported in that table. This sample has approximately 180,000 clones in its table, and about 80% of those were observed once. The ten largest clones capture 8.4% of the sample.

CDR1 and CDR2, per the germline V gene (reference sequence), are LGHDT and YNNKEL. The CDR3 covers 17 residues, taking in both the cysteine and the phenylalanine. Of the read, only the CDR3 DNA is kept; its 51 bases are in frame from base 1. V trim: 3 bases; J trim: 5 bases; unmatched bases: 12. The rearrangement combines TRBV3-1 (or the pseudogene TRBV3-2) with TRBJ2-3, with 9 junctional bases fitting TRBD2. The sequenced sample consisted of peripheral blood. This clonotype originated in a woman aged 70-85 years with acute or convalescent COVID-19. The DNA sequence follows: TGTGCCAGCAGCCAGCTTGAGGCGGGGGGGCTCGGAGATACGCAGTATTTT. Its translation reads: CASSQLEAGGLGDTQYF.